This T cell receptor (beta chain) was captured by sequencing in a study of blood T cell repertoires in COVID-19. Across the whole study: Collection of acute and convalescent COVID-19 samples took place in the United States, Italy and Spain.

Only in-frame clones appear in the TCRdb table, and some are missing; sequencing was by immunoSEQ multiplex PCR. The sample carries 100,000 to 150,000 clones, about 77% recorded once. V lost 5 bases, J lost 2 bases, and 10 bases lay in between. Germline-derived CDR1 and CDR2 are MDHEN and SYDVKM. The CDR3 spans 15 residues. The clonotype comes from a human donor in a cohort sampled during active COVID-19. Sequenced sample: peripheral blood. The J gene is TRBJ2-6, the V gene TRBV28, with D possibly TRBD1 on 5 matching bases. CDR3 coding DNA: TGTGCCAGCAGTCGAGCCAGGGCTGGGGCCAACGTCCTGACTTTC. Its translation is CASSRARAGANVLTF.